This TCR beta chain was identified in a study of T cell repertoires in cytomegalovirus infection. Study as a whole: Selected CMV epitopes included recently identified HLA-C-restricted ones as well as well-studied HLA-B-restricted ones.

One entry per CDR3 protein, called by TCRdb with MiXCR from the reads. The sample lists about 770,000 distinct CDR3 sequences, 25% to 30% occurring once. A word on this clonotype: No antigen is known for it.

This TCR derives from a human donor in good health (CMV status not recorded). Some clones in this sample may be carry-over from other donors' samples. The sample was cultured CD8+ T cells from PBMCs, taken from culture after CMV antigen stimulation.

The CDR3 DNA follows: TGCGCCAGCAGCCAAGAATGGGAGGCCTACTATCAGCCCCAGCATTTT. It codes for CASSQEWEAYYQPQHF. The V call is TRBV4-1, the J call TRBJ1-5, with D hard to call. Trimming took 0 bases from V and 5 from J, leaving 14 bases between them. This CDR3 is 16 amino acids long. The germline V gene has CDR1 MGHRA and CDR2 YSYEKL.